The clone carrying this T cell receptor beta chain has just a few counts. Antigen: not known. The data were obtained in a study of T cell repertoires in cytomegalovirus infection. Study summary: Carrying CMV and the relevant HLA type showed in public TCR beta signatures.

Points from the study as a whole: The cumulative frequency of public TCR beta families distinguished individuals who carried CMV together with the relevant HLA. Dominant in the ex vivo response were TCR beta clonotypes restricted by HLA-C and specific for CMV.

Each CDR3 protein gets one entry after TCRdb re-called the reads with MiXCR. The table lists fewer than 200,000 distinct CDR3 sequences, around 20% of them singletons. The receptor was derived from a human donor in good health (CMV status not recorded). Some clones in this sample may be carry-over from other donors' samples. Source material: PBMCs.

The CDR3 region has the DNA TGTGCCAGCAGTTACACCCCTAACACTGAAGCTTTCTTT. This translates into CASSYTPNTEAFF. The gene calls are TRBV6-5 and TRBJ1-1; D gene unclear. V dropped 2 bases and J dropped 2 bases, with 6 bases sitting between them. This CDR3 spans 13 amino acids. Germline V gives CDR1 MNHEY, CDR2 SVGAGI.